This TCR beta chain derives from a study of blood T cells in healthy people across ages. Many counts were recorded for this clonotype. Next came a second PCR, run for roughly 6 to 11 cycles, which used a sample-barcoded 5' primer along with a J-beta primer mix. TCRdb re-called the 5' RACE reads with MiXCR, one entry per CDR3 protein. The profile shows 1.5 million to 2 million distinct CDR3 sequences, roughly 32% of them singletons. There are 14 residues in the CDR3. The V segment lost 5 bases and the J segment 2 bases; nucleotides outside the gene matches: 4. Looked up from germline, CDR1 is MDHEN and CDR2 is SYDVKM.

The rearrangement uses TRBV28 and TRBJ2-7; 9 positions agree with TRBD1. The sequence came from a woman aged 25-40 years in good health. Input material: blood. CDR3 residues: CASSQRQGAYEQYF. The CDR3 DNA is TGTGCCAGCAGTCAGCGACAGGGGGCCTACGAGCAGTACTTC.